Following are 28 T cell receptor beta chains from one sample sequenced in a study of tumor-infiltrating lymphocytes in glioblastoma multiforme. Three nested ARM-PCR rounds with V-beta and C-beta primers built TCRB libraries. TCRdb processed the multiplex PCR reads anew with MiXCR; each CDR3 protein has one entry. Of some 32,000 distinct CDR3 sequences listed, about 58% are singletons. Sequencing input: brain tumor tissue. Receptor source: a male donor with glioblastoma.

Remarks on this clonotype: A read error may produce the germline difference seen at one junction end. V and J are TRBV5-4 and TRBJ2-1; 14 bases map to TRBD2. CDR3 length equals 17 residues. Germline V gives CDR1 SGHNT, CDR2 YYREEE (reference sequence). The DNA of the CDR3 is TGTGCCAGTAGCCCAGGACTAGCGGGAGGACTCTACAGTGAGCAGTTCTTC. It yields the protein CASSPGLAGGLYSEQFF.

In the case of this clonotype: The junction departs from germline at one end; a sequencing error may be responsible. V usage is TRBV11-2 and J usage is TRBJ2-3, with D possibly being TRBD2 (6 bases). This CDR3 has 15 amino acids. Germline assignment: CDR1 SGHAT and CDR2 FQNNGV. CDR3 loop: CTSSYRAQKGGTQYF. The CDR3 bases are TGTACCAGCAGCTACCGGGCTCAAAAGGGAGGTACGCAGTATTTT.

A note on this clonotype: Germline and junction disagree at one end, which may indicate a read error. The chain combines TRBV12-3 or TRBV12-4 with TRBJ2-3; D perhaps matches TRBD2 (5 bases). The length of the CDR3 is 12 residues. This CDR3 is CASSFVEGRQYF. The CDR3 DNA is TGTGCCAGTAGTTTCGTAGAGGGAAGGCAGTATTTT.

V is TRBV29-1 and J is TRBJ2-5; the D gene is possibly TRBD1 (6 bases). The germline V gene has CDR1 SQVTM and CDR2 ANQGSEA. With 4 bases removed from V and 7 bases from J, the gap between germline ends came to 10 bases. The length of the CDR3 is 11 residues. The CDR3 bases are TGCAGCGTTGCAGTAGGGGGGACCCAGTACTTC. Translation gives CSVAVGGTQYF.

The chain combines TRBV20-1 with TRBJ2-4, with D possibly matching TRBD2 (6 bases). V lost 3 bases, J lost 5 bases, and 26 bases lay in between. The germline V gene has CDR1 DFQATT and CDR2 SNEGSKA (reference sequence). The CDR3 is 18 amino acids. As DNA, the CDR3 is TGCAGTGCTAGCTCCTCTGGCGGGGCTGCTTATTTGGAAAACATTCAGTACTTC. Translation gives CSASSSGGAAYLENIQYF.

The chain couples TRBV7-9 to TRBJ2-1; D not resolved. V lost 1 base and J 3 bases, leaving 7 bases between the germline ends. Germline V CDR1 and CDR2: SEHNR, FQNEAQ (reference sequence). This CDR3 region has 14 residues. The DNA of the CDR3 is TGTGCCAGCAGCTTAGGGCAGGACTACAATGAGCAGTTCTTC. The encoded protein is CASSLGQDYNEQFF.

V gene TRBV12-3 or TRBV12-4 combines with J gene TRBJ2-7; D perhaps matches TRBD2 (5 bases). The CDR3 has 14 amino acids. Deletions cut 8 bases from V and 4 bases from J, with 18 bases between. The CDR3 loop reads CASGPSGRGYEQYF. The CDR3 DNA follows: TGTGCCAGCGGCCCAAGTGGGAGAGGGTACGAGCAGTACTTC.

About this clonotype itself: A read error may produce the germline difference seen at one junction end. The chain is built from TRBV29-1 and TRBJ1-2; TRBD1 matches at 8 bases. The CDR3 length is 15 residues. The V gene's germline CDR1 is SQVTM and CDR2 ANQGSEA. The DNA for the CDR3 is TGCAGCCTTGACTACTCAGGGGGCGCCTACTATGGCTACACCTTC. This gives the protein CSLDYSGGAYYGYTF.

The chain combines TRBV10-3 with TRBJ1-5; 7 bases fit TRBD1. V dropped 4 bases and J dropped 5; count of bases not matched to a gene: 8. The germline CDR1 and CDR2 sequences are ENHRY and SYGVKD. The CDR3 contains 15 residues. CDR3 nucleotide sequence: TGTGCCATCAGTGTCGAATGGACAGGAGATCAGCCCCAGCATTTT. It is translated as CAISVEWTGDQPQHF.

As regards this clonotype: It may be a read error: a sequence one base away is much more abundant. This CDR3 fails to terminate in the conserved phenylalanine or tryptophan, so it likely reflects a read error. Here the CDR3 DNA reads TGTGCCAGCAGTGACCAGAGCAATCAGCCCCAGCATCTT. Amino acids: CASSDQSNQPQHL. This chain connects TRBV28 to TRBJ1-5; the D is unclear. Germline V gives CDR1 MDHEN, CDR2 SYDVKM. V was clipped by 5 bases and J by 1 base, with 6 bases between them. The CDR3 is made up of 13 amino acids.

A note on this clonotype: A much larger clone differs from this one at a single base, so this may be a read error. The chain's CDR3 is CASSSSFLAGVQVGQFF. The DNA of the CDR3 is TGTGCCAGCAGCTCCTCCTTTTTGGCGGGAGTTCAAGTTGGGCAGTTCTTC. The rearrangement joins TRBV7-8 to TRBJ2-1, with TRBD2 identical over 7 bases. V lost 4 bases and J lost 12; bases outside the gene matches: 21. The CDR3 sequence is 17 residues long. Germline V lookup: CDR1 SGHVS, CDR2 FQNEAQ.

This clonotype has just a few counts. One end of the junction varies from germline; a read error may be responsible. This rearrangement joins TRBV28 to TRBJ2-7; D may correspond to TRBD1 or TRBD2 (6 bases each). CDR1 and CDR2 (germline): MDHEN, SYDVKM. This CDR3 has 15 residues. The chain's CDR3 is CVSSSGGGESYEQYF. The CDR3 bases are TGTGTCAGCAGTTCCGGGGGCGGGGAGTCGTACGAGCAGTACTTC.

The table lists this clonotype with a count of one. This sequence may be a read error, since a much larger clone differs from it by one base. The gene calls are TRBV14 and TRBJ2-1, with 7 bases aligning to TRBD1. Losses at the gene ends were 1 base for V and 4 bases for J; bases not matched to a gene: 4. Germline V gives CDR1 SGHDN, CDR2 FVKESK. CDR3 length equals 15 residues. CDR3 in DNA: TGTGCCAGCAGCCAAGGGACAGGACTTTACAATGAGCAGTTCTTC. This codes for CASSQGTGLYNEQFF.

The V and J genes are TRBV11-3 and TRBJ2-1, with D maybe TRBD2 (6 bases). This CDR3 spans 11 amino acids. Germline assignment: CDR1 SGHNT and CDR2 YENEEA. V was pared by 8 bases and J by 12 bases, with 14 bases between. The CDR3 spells CASGMAGTQFF. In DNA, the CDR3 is TGTGCCAGCGGGATGGCGGGAACGCAGTTCTTC.

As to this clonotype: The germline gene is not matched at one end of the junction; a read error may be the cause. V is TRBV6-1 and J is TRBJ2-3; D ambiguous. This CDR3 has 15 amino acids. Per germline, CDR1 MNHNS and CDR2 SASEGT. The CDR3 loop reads CASNDLALSTDTQYF. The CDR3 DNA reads TGTGCCAGCAATGATCTGGCCCTTAGCACAGATACACAGTATTTT.

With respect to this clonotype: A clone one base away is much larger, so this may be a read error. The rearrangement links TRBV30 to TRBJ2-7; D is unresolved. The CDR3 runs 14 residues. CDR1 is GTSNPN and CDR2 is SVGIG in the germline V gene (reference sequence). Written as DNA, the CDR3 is TGTGCCTGGAGGAATTCAGGTACTTCCTACGATCAGTACTTC. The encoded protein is CAWRNSGTSYDQYF.

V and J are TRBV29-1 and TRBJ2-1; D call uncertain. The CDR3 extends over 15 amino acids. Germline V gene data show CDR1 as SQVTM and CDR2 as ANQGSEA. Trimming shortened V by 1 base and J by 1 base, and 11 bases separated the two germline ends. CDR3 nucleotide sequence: TGCAGCGTTGAAGTGGGGATATTATCCTACAATGAGCAGTTCTTC. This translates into CSVEVGILSYNEQFF.

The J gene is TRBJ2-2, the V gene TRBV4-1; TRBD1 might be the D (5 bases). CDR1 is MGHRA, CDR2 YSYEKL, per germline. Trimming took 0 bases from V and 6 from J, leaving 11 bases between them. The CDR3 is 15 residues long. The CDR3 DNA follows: TGCGCCAGCAGCCAAGAGGGGCAGGCAGCCGGGGAGCTGTTTTTT. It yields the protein CASSQEGQAAGELFF.

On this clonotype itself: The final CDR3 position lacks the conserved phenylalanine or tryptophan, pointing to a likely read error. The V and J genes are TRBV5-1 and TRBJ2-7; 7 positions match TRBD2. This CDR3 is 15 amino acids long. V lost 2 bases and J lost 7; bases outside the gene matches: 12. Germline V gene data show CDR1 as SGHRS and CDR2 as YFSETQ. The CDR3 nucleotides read TGCGCCAGCAGCTTTGGGACCGGGACGGGGGGAGAGCAGTACTTA. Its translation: CASSFGTGTGGEQYL.

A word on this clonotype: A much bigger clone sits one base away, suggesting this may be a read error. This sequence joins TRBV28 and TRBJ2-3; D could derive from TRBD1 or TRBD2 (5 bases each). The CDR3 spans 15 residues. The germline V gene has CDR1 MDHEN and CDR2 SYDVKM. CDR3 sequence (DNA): TGTGCCAGCAACTCCTGGGACCGGACAAGAGATACGCAGTGTTTT. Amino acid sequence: CASNSWDRTRDTQCF.

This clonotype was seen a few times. Here the CDR3 reads CASSSWTGREYEQYF. DNA for the CDR3: TGTGCCAGCAGCTCCTGGACAGGGAGAGAATACGAGCAGTACTTC. The V call is TRBV28, the J call TRBJ2-7; 8 bases are a match to TRBD1. V trimming: 6 bases; J trimming: 4 bases; junction bases outside the gene matches: 11. This CDR3 is 15 amino acids long. Germline CDR1 reads MDHEN; CDR2 reads SYDVKM.

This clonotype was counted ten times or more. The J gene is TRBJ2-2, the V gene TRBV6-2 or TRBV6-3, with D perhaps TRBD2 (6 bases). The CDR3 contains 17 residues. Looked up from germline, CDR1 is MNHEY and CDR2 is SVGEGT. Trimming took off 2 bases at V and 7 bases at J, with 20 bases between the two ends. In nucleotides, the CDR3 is TGTGCCAGCAGTTACAATCGCCGGGTCGGGCGGGGCGGGGAGCTGTTTTTT. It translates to CASSYNRRVGRGGELFF.

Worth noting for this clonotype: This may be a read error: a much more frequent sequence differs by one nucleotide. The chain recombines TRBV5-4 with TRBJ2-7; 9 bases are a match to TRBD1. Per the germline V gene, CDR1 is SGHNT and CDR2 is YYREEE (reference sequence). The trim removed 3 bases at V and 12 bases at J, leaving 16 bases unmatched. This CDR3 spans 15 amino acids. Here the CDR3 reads CASSWGQGVPYVRYF. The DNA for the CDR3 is TGTGCCAGCAGCTGGGGACAGGGTGTCCCCTACGTGCGGTACTTC.

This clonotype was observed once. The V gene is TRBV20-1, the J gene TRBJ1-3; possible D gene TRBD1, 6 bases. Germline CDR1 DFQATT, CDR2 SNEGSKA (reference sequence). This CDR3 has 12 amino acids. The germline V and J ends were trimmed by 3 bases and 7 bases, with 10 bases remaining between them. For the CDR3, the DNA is TGCAGTGCTAGCCAACAGGGCAACACCATATATTTT. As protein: CSASQQGNTIYF.

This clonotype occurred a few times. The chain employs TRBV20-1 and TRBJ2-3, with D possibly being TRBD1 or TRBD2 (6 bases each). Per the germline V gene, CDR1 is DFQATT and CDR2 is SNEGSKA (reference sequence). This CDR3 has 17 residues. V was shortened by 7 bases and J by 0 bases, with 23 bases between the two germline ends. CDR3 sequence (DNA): TGCAGTGTCGCGTGGTTAATACAGGGACTTAGCACAGATACGCAGTATTTT. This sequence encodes CSVAWLIQGLSTDTQYF.

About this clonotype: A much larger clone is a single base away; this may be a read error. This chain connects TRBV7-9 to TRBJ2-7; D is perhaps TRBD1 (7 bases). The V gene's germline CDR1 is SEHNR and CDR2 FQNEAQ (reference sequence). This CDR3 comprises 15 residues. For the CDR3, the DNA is TGTTCCAGCAGCCCAGGGGGGCCCAGCATCTACGAGCAGTACTTC. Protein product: CSSSPGGPSIYEQYF.

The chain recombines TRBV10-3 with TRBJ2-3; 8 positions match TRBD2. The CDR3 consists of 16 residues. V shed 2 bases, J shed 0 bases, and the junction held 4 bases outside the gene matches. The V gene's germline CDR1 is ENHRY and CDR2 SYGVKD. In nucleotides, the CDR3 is TGTGCCATCAGTGAGAAGAGCGGGGGAAGCACAGATACGCAGTATTTT. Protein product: CAISEKSGGSTDTQYF.

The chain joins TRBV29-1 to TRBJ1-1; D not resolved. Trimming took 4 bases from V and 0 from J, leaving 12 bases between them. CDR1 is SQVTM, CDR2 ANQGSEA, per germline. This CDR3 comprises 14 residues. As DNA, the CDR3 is TGCAGCGTTGTGTATAGCCTCATGAACACTGAAGCTTTCTTT. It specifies CSVVYSLMNTEAFF.